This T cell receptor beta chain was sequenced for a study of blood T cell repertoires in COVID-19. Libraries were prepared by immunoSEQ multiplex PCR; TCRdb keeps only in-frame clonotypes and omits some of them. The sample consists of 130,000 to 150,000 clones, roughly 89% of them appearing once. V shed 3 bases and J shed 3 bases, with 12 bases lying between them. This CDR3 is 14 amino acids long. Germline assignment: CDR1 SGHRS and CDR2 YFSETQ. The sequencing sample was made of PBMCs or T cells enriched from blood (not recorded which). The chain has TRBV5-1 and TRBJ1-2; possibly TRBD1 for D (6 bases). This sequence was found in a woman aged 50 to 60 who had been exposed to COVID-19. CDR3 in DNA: TGCGCCAGCAGCTCCGACGGACAGCACTATGGCTACACCTTC. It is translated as CASSSDGQHYGYTF.